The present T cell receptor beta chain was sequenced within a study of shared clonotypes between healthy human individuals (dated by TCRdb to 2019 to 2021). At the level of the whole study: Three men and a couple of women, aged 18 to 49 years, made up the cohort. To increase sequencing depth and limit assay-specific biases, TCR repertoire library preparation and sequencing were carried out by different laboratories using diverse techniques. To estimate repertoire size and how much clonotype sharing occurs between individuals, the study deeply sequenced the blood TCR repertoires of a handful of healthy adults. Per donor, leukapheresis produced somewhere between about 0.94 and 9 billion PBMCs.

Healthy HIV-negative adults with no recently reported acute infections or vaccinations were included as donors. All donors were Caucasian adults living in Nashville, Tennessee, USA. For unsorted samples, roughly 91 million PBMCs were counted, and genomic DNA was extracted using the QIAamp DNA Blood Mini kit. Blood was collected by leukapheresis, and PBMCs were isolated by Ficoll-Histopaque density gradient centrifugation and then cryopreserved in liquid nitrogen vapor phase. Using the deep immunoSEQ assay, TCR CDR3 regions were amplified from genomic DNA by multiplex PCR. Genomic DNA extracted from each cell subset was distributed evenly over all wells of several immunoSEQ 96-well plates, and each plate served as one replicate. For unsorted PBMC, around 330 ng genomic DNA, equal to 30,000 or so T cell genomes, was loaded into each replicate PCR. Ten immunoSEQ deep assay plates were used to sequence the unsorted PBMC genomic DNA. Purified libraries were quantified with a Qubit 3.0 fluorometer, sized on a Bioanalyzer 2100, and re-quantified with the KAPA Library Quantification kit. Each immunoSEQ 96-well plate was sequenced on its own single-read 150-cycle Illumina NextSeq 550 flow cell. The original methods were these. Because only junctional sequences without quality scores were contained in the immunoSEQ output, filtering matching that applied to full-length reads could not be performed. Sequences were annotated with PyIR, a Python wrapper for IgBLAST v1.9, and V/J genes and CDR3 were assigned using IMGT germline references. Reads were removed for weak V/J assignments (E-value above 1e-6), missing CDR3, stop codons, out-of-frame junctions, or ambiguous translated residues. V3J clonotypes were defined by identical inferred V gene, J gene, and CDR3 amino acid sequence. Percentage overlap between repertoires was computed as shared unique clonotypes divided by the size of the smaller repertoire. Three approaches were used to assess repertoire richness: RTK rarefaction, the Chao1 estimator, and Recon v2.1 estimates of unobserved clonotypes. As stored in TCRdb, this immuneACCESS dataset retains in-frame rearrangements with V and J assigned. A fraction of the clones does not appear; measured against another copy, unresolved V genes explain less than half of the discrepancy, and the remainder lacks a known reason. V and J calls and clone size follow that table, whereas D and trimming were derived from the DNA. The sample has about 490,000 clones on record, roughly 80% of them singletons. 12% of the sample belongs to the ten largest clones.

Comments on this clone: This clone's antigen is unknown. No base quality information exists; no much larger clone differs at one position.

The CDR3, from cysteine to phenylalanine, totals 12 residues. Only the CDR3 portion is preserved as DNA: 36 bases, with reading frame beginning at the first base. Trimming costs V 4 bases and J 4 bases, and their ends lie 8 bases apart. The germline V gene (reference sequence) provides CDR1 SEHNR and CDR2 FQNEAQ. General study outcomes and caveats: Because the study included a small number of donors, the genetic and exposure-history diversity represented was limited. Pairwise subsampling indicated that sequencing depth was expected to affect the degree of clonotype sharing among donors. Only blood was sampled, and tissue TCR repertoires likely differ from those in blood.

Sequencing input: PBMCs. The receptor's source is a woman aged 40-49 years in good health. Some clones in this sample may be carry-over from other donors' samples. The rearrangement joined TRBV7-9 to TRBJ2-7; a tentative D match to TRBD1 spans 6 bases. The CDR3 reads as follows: CASSSTGYEQYF. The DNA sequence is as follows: TGTGCCAGCAGCTCGACAGGATACGAGCAGTACTTC.